The 31 T cell receptor beta chains listed next were all sequenced from one sample in a study of technical replicates of blood from a handful of donors. This table comes from immunoSEQ multiplex PCR, and its TCRdb copy is limited to in-frame clones, with some not included. The sample consists of more than 75,000 clones, about 94% of them appearing once. The sample was T cells isolated from PBMCs. Receptors originate from a human donor in good health.

This chain connects TRBV6-5 to TRBJ2-2, with a possible D match to TRBD2 (6 bases). This CDR3 comprises 14 residues. With 5 bases removed from V and 6 bases from J, the gap between germline ends came to 13 bases. CDR1 is MNHEY, CDR2 SVGAGI, per germline. The CDR3 region is CASSTGTQAGELFF. DNA for the CDR3: TGTGCCAGCAGTACCGGGACTCAGGCCGGGGAGCTGTTTTTT.

The V and J genes are TRBV2 and TRBJ1-2, with D possibly being TRBD1 (5 bases). This CDR3 region has 13 residues. CDR1 is SNHLY and CDR2 is FYNNEI in the germline V gene. Trimming cost V 1 base and J 7 bases, with 10 bases left between them. CDR3 DNA sequence: TGTGCCAGCAGTGAAGGACAGCTGGGTGGCTACACCTTC. It encodes CASSEGQLGGYTF.

The chain combines TRBV7-9 with TRBJ2-3; 8 bases fit TRBD2. V shed 5 bases and J 0 bases; nucleotides not matched to a gene: 4. The CDR3 consists of 15 residues. Germline V lookup: CDR1 SEHNR, CDR2 FQNEAQ (reference sequence). The CDR3, as DNA: TGTGCCAGCAGCGCACTAGCGGTTAGCACAGATACGCAGTATTTT. It yields the protein CASSALAVSTDTQYF. Full variable domain (missing parts from reference TRBV7-9 and TRBJ2-3): DTGVSQNPRHKITKRGQNVTFRCDPISEHNRLYWYRQTLGQGPEFLTYFQNEAQLEKSRLLSDRFSAERPKGSFSTLEIQRTEQGDSAMYLCASSALAVSTDTQYFGPGTRLTVL.

J is TRBJ2-3 and V is TRBV30; 10 positions agree with TRBD1. The CDR3 runs 15 residues. With V trimmed by 0 bases and J by 1 base, 1 base remained unmatched. Germline CDR1 GTSNPN, CDR2 SVGIG (reference sequence). The CDR3 reads CAWSVGTGGTDTQYF. The CDR3 DNA sequence: TGTGCCTGGAGTGTAGGGACAGGGGGCACAGATACGCAGTATTTT.

This chain connects TRBV28 to TRBJ2-7; the match to TRBD1 covers 11 bases. The germline CDR1 and CDR2 sequences are MDHEN and SYDVKM. Losses at the gene ends were 2 bases for V and 1 base for J; bases not matched to a gene: 7. The CDR3 spans 17 residues. CDR3 sequence (DNA): TGTGCCAGCAGTTTAGGACCCGGGACAGGGGGTTCCTACGAGCAGTACTTC. It translates to CASSLGPGTGGSYEQYF.

This clone has more than one count but fewer than ten. The chain has TRBV5-4 and TRBJ2-5; maybe TRBD1 (5 bases). CDR3 length: 14 amino acids. Germline CDR1 SGHNT, CDR2 YYREEE (reference sequence). V lost 3 bases and J lost 1, with 10 bases in between. CDR3 DNA sequence: TGTGCCAGCAGCTCCAGGGCCGGCCAAGAGACCCAGTACTTC. Its protein product is CASSSRAGQETQYF.

The chain joins TRBV6-5 to TRBJ1-2; 9 nucleotides align to TRBD1. J was trimmed by 2 bases and V by 2 bases; bases with no gene match: 6. CDR1 MNHEY and CDR2 SVGAGI come from the germline V gene. CDR3 length equals 16 residues. CDR3 nucleotide sequence: TGTGCCAGCAGTTACGGGACAGGGCGTCAGAACTATGGCTACACCTTC. It encodes CASSYGTGRQNYGYTF.

This clone showed up just once. V and J are TRBV2 and TRBJ1-5; D is possibly TRBD1 (5 bases). The CDR3 is made up of 15 amino acids. Trimming pared 4 bases from V and 6 bases from J, leaving 16 bases between. CDR1 SNHLY and CDR2 FYNNEI come from the germline V gene. In DNA, the CDR3 is TGTGCCAGCAGTGGCGGGACCGCGGGTAGTCAGCCCCAGCATTTT. This translates into CASSGGTAGSQPQHF.

The chain employs TRBV6-4 and TRBJ2-3, with TRBD2 matching over 14 bases. From germline, CDR1 is MRHNA and CDR2 SNTAGT. The CDR3 totals 17 residues. V shed 0 bases and J 4 bases; nucleotides not matched to a gene: 3. The CDR3 coding sequence is TGTGCCAGCAGTGACTCGACTAGCGGGGGGGCCCCAGATACGCAGTATTTT. Its translation: CASSDSTSGGAPDTQYF.

CDR3 DNA sequence: TGTGCCAGCAGCTTAAGGGGGAGCCCTTACAATGAGCAGTTCTTC. It codes for CASSLRGSPYNEQFF. This sequence joins TRBV7-9 and TRBJ2-1, with D perhaps matching TRBD1 (6 bases). The CDR3 has 15 residues. V shed 2 bases and J shed 4 bases, with 12 bases lying between them. Germline CDR1 reads SEHNR; CDR2 reads FQNEAQ (reference sequence).

This chain joins TRBV7-9 and TRBJ1-5, with TRBD1 matching 9 bases. Trimming took 5 bases from V and 0 from J; bases not matched to a gene: 2. The germline gives CDR1 SEHNR, CDR2 FQNEAQ (reference sequence). The CDR3 spans 15 residues. The CDR3 is CASSQGQGSNQPQHF. The CDR3 DNA reads TGTGCCAGCAGCCAGGGACAGGGTAGCAATCAGCCCCAGCATTTT.

V and J are TRBV18 and TRBJ2-1; TRBD2 aligns across 7 bases. Trimming took 3 bases from V and 6 from J; bases not matched to a gene: 5. Germline V gene sequence: CDR1 KGHSH, CDR2 LQKENI. The CDR3 length is 14 residues. The CDR3 sequence: CASSPPPGGNEQFF. DNA of the CDR3: TGTGCCAGCTCACCCCCCCCGGGGGGCAATGAGCAGTTCTTC.

J is TRBJ2-1 and V is TRBV29-1; the match to TRBD1 covers 7 bases. Trimming removed 6 bases from V and 9 bases from J; junction bases left unmatched: 5. Germline assignment: CDR1 SQVTM and CDR2 ANQGSEA. The CDR3 consists of 11 residues. The CDR3 spells CSVTGLGEQFF. Written as DNA, the CDR3 is TGCAGCGTGACAGGGCTAGGTGAGCAGTTCTTC.

The chain employs TRBV7-9 and TRBJ2-2; 9 positions match TRBD1. The germline gives CDR1 SEHNR, CDR2 FQNEAQ (reference sequence). Germline trimming cut 4 bases from V and 4 bases from J; bases unmatched to any gene: 10. This CDR3 region has 17 residues. CDR3 sequence reads: CASSSQFGTGPTGELFF. CDR3 sequence (DNA): TGTGCCAGCAGCTCCCAATTTGGGACAGGGCCCACCGGGGAGCTGTTTTTT.

CDR3 sequence reads: CASSLWGVNQPQHF. The CDR3 DNA sequence: TGTGCCAGCAGTTTATGGGGAGTCAATCAGCCCCAGCATTTT. The genes are TRBV27 and TRBJ1-5; D gene unclear. This CDR3 comprises 14 residues. V shed 1 base and J shed 3 bases, with 7 bases lying between them. Per the germline V gene, CDR1 is MNHEY and CDR2 is SMNVEV (reference sequence).

The V call is TRBV7-9, the J call TRBJ1-1, with 10 bases matching TRBD1. With 5 bases clipped from V and 6 bases from J, the junction kept 3 bases outside the gene matches. The CDR3 is 13 residues long. The germline V gene encodes CDR1 SEHNR and CDR2 FQNEAQ (reference sequence). CDR3 sequence reads: CASSADRGPEAFF. In nucleotides, the CDR3 is TGTGCCAGCAGCGCCGACAGGGGGCCTGAAGCTTTCTTT. Filled out from reference TRBV7-9 and TRBJ1-1, the complete variable domain reads DTGVSQNPRHKITKRGQNVTFRCDPISEHNRLYWYRQTLGQGPEFLTYFQNEAQLEKSRLLSDRFSAERPKGSFSTLEIQRTEQGDSAMYLCASSADRGPEAFFGQGTRLTVV.

The chain is built from TRBV7-8 and TRBJ2-7; 8 bases are a match to TRBD1. The junction had 7 bases not matched to a gene; V was cut back by 5 bases and J by 4 bases. CDR3 length: 14 residues. CDR1 SGHVS and CDR2 FQNEAQ come from the germline V gene. Written as DNA, the CDR3 is TGTGCCAGCAGCCCCGGACAGGGTGGGTACGAGCAGTACTTC. It encodes CASSPGQGGYEQYF.

The CDR3 DNA sequence: TGTGCCAGCAGCCAAGCAACTAGCGAGTCCTACGAGCAGTACTTC. Protein: CASSQATSESYEQYF. The chain combines TRBV4-2 with TRBJ2-7, with 7 bases aligning to TRBD2. CDR1 is LGHNA and CDR2 is YNFKEQ in the germline V gene. The CDR3 loop spans 15 amino acids. With V trimmed by 1 base and J by 1 base, 4 bases remained unmatched.

The DNA of the CDR3 is TGTGCCAGTAGCCTAGTTACGGGCGGGGAGCTGTTTTTT. This sequence encodes CASSLVTGGELFF. The gene calls are TRBV19 and TRBJ2-2; no reliable D call. Germline V gene lookup returns CDR1 LNHDA and CDR2 SQIVND (reference sequence). Trimming shortened V by 6 bases and J by 7 bases, and 12 bases separated the two germline ends. This CDR3 is built from 13 residues. The entire variable domain, with the rest obtained from reference TRBV19 and TRBJ2-2, is as follows: DGGITQSPKYLFRKEGQNVTLSCEQNLNHDAMYWYRQDPGQGLRLIYYSQIVNDFQKGDIAEGYSVSREKKESFPLTVTSAQKNPTAFYLCASSLVTGGELFFGEGSRLTVL.

This chain joins TRBV7-9 and TRBJ2-5; TRBD1 matches at 7 bases. There are 18 residues in the CDR3. J gave up 4 bases and V 8 bases, and 22 bases lay outside the gene matches. The V gene's germline CDR1 is SEHNR and CDR2 FQNEAQ (reference sequence). The CDR3 region is CASLITSNYRDRGETQYF. The CDR3 DNA follows: TGTGCCAGCCTGATAACCTCGAACTACCGGGACAGAGGAGAGACCCAGTACTTC.

This chain connects TRBV6-5 to TRBJ2-5; TRBD1 matches 7 bases. The CDR3 runs to 15 residues. Unmatched junction bases numbered 2, after V lost 0 bases and J lost 1 base. Germline CDR1 MNHEY, CDR2 SVGAGI. The CDR3 region is CASSYSWTGQETQYF. The CDR3 DNA reads TGTGCCAGCAGTTACTCTTGGACAGGCCAAGAGACCCAGTACTTC.

The gene calls are TRBV19 and TRBJ1-1; D unresolved. The V and J ends lost 9 bases and 0 bases respectively, with 14 bases between them. The germline CDR1 and CDR2 sequences are LNHDA and SQIVND (reference sequence). The CDR3 is made up of 14 amino acids. The CDR3 region is CASRPGEMNTEAFF. CDR3 DNA sequence: TGTGCCAGCCGCCCCGGGGAGATGAACACTGAAGCTTTCTTT.

The rearrangement uses TRBV7-9 and TRBJ1-5, with a tentative D call TRBD1 (5 bases). Per germline, CDR1 SEHNR and CDR2 FQNEAQ (reference sequence). V lost 4 bases and J lost 5, with 6 bases in between. The CDR3 contains 12 residues. CDR3 sequence (DNA): TGTGCCAGCAGCTCGGGGGATCAGCCCCAGCATTTT. As protein: CASSSGDQPQHF.

With regard to this clone: At the DNA level, this CDR3 is encoded by other sequences in the same sample as well. The chain has TRBV5-6 and TRBJ1-5, with D maybe TRBD1 (6 bases). The CDR3 has 15 amino acids. In germline, CDR1 is SGHDT, CDR2 YYEEEE. V dropped 5 bases and J dropped 4 bases, with 16 bases sitting between them. The CDR3 sequence: CASSRTGTNNQPQHF. CDR3 DNA sequence: TGTGCCAGCAGTAGAACCGGGACAAATAATCAGCCCCAGCATTTT. The full variable domain, in which reference TRBV5-6 and TRBJ1-5 provide the parts outside the CDR3, is DAGVTQSPTHLIKTRGQQVTLRCSPKSGHDTVSWYQQALGQGPQFIFQYYEEEERQRGNFPDRFSGHQFPNYSSELNVNALLLGDSALYLCASSRTGTNNQPQHFGDGTRLSIL.

The chain is built from TRBV11-3 and TRBJ2-2; D remains ambiguous. CDR3 length: 14 residues. Germline CDR1 and CDR2: SGHNT and YENEEA. V gave up 5 bases and J gave up 4 bases, with 11 bases separating them. The CDR3 loop is CASSHYRSTGELFF. The CDR3 coding sequence is TGTGCCAGCAGCCATTACCGGAGCACCGGGGAGCTGTTTTTT.

V gene TRBV2 combines with J gene TRBJ1-1; TRBD1 matches 7 bases. Germline values: CDR1 SNHLY, CDR2 FYNNEI. V lost 9 bases and J lost 0; bases outside the gene matches: 1. The CDR3 is 12 residues long. Here the CDR3 reads CARGQMNTEAFF. The CDR3 coding sequence is TGTGCCAGGGGACAGATGAACACTGAAGCTTTCTTT. The variable domain in full, with the rest retrieved from reference TRBV2 and TRBJ1-1, is EPEVTQTPSHQVTQMGQEVILRCVPISNHLYFYWYRQILGQKVEFLVSFYNNEISEKSEIFDDQFSVERPDGSNFTLKIRSTKLEDSAMYFCARGQMNTEAFFGQGTRLTVV.

The chain links TRBV9 to TRBJ1-3, with 10 bases that match TRBD1. This CDR3 comprises 16 residues. Germline CDR1 SGDLS, CDR2 YYNGEE. With 1 base clipped from V and 3 bases from J, the junction kept 4 bases outside the gene matches. CDR3 region: CASSVLTGGFGNTIYF. The CDR3 DNA reads as TGTGCCAGCAGCGTACTGACAGGGGGCTTTGGAAACACCATATATTTT.

This rearrangement joins TRBV6-5 to TRBJ2-1, with 8 bases fitting TRBD2. The V gene end was trimmed by 7 bases and the J gene end by 5 bases; junction bases not matched to a gene: 10. The germline gives CDR1 MNHEY, CDR2 SVGAGI. CDR3 size: 15 residues. DNA for the CDR3: TGTGCCAGCAAACTAAACGGCGGGGGGAACAATGAGCAGTTCTTC. The encoded protein is CASKLNGGGNNEQFF.

V is TRBV7-6 and J is TRBJ2-5; weak D call: TRBD1 (5 bases). Trimming shortened V by 1 base and J by 4 bases, and 19 bases separated the two germline ends. This CDR3 has 17 residues. Germline V CDR1 and CDR2: SGHVS, FNYEAQ. CDR3 coding DNA: TGTGCCAGCAGCTTAGGGGTAGGACAAAACAGTATAGAGACCCAGTACTTC. Residues: CASSLGVGQNSIETQYF.

The chain links TRBV10-1 to TRBJ1-2; D perhaps matches TRBD1 (6 bases). The CDR3 runs 13 residues. Trimming stripped 5 bases from V and 4 bases from J, with 11 bases between. The germline CDR1 and CDR2 sequences are WNHNN and SYGVQD (reference sequence). Here the CDR3 DNA reads TGCGCCAGCAGTCCTGGACAGTCCTATGGCTACACCTTC. As protein: CASSPGQSYGYTF.

The V and J genes are TRBV5-6 and TRBJ2-7; 7 bases map to TRBD1. There are 14 residues in the CDR3. The germline CDR1 and CDR2 sequences are SGHDT and YYEEEE. With V trimmed by 0 bases and J by 3 bases, 3 bases remained unmatched. The CDR3 loop is CASSLVGTDYEQYF. The DNA for the CDR3 is TGTGCCAGCAGCTTGGTAGGGACAGACTACGAGCAGTACTTC.